This T cell receptor beta chain was sequenced during a study of blood T cell repertoires in COVID-19. Study at large: Samples taken during acute and convalescent COVID-19 were collected in the United States, Italy and Spain. Sources were T cells, B-cell-depleted T cells, or PBMCs; the material itself was cDNA or gDNA.

In the authors' workflow: Amplified reference gene primers provided the basis for estimating nucleated cell counts. Data came from immunoSEQ multiplex PCR; TCRdb stores just in-frame clones and leaves some out. V, J and clone size are those of that table, while D and trimming were read from the DNA. The table has around 70,000 clones, 65% to 80% seen once. The J segment lost 3 bases and the V segment lost 3 bases, leaving 5 bases of the junction unmatched. The CDR3 runs 15 residues. Germline-derived CDR1 and CDR2 are MGHRA and YSYEKL. The material sequenced was peripheral blood. This clonotype originated in a woman between 45 and 60 years old with acute or convalescent COVID-19. The chain couples TRBV4-1 to TRBJ2-7; TRBD1 aligns across 10 bases. CDR3 sequence: CASSHRTGGNYEQYF. Here the CDR3 DNA reads TGCGCCAGCAGCCACCGGACAGGGGGTAACTACGAGCAGTACTTC.